Given below is one T cell receptor beta chain in context. This clone was detected only a few times. Its antigen remains undetermined. Base quality data are lacking; no much larger clone is found one base away. All of the isolated RNA was reverse transcribed with the High Capacity cDNA Reverse Transcription Kit, so expressed TCRB transcripts were sequenced. Deep immunoSEQ sequencing was applied to naive, central memory and regulatory T cell samples, giving an average of about 3.6 million total reads per sample. Sorted cells were lysed in RLT buffer and RNA was extracted with DNase-treated RNeasy Micro or Mini kits, depending on cell number. Each cell subset was processed separately to prevent cross-contamination, with patient and healthy donor samples processed together. Using the immunoSEQ multiplex PCR, TCRB sequences were amplified from cDNA into 87-bp fragments spanning the CDR3 region. Sequencing of the amplicons was done on the Illumina HiSeq platform. Under the source paper's analysis protocol: Synthetic template baselines were used to correct PCR bias computationally, reads within Hamming distance 2 were collapsed together, and singletons that could not be merged were discarded. Reads were aligned against IMGT to assign V, D and J genes, CDR3 length and insertions or deletions at six rearrangement sites. Within each subset, clonotype counts were normalized to the number of sorted cells before true diversity and Gini coefficients were calculated with the tcR R package. Repertoire sharing was quantified using the overlap coefficient calculated on TCRB nucleotide sequences. In TCRdb, the immuneACCESS table is reduced to in-frame sequences with V and J assigned. These tables do not hold every clone; where another copy was compared, an unresolved V gene accounts for under half, and the others remain unexplained. For V, J and clone size, that table is used; D and trimming come from the DNA. The sample includes about 170,000 clones, with about 7.8% observed a single time. The leading ten clones occupy around 0.9% of the sample.

The sample belongs to a study of beta chain features in type 1 diabetes (dated by TCRdb to between 2018 and 2020). Turning to the overall study: Mean age, gender distribution, total cell number and subset yield did not differ between patients and healthy donors. Across all samples, fewer than 130 million sorted cells were examined, and cell number per subset correlated strongly with RNA yield. In the study, recently diagnosed type 1 diabetes patients and matched healthy donors were compared on the TCRB repertoires of their sorted circulating CD4+ T cell subsets. Regulatory and stem cell-like memory subsets were obtained from only 8 patients and roughly 8 healthy donors, while naive and central memory subsets were obtained from all 30 or so donors. Study-wide conclusions, independent of this receptor: Because cDNA was sequenced instead of genomic DNA, highly expressing activated cells could be over-represented, though the groups showed no difference in activation or CD3 levels. At VDJ recombination sites, type 1 diabetes patients had fewer insertions and more deleted nucleotides, which implies abnormalities in thymic rearrangement. The naive, central memory and regulatory TCRB repertoires appeared to resemble one another more closely among patients than among healthy donors. Shorter templates might have been favored by PCR, but patient and control samples were amplified and corrected together, so both groups would have been affected equally by any skew. Type 1 diabetes patients showed a moderate but significant shortening of TCRB CDR3 length in all four CD4+ subsets. HLA sub-analyses involved small numbers of individuals, so any influence of HLA type on TCRB rearrangement remained unresolved.

A single peripheral blood draw of approximately 0.11 L on average was collected from each donor into heparinised tubes. Naive, central memory, regulatory and stem cell-like memory CD4+ T cells were sorted on a BD FACSAria II using a panel including CD45RO, CCR7, CD25, CD127, CD95 and CD27. A purity above 95% was achieved for all sorted populations. PBMCs were isolated right away by Lymphoprep density gradient centrifugation and were stained directly, without culture. To minimize batch effects, samples were stained and sorted in pairs, one healthy donor with one patient per experiment. The CDR3 contains 17 residues, cysteine and phenylalanine counted. The CDR3 DNA has 51 bases and is translated from base 1. Ends trimmed: V by 3 bases, J by 2 bases; bases unmatched to a gene: 7. Based on the germline V gene, the CDR1 and CDR2 sequences are SGHRS and YFSETQ.

The origin of this receptor is a woman in her 40s with type 1 diabetes. The receptor chain draws on TRBV5-1 and TRBJ2-6, with 8 junctional bases fitting TRBD1. The specimen was central memory CD4+ T cells from blood. The CDR3 sequence is CASSWGQESTGANVLTF. DNA sequence: TGCGCCAGCAGCTGGGGACAGGAAAGTACTGGGGCCAACGTCCTGACTTTC.